These T cell receptor beta chains were read from a single sample in a study of cytomegalovirus exposure and HLA in healthy donors. Clones were sequenced by immunoSEQ multiplex PCR, and TCRdb holds only the in-frame ones, with some missing. The data show some 150,000 clones, with approximately 78% seen just once and about 2.5% held by the top ten. The sample taken for sequencing was PBMCs. The origin of the receptors is a human donor in good health. CDR3s include the opening cysteine and the closing phenylalanine or tryptophan. D genes are given only for firm matches. For some rows the clone size is stated as once, few or many, or as a class when expanded; others skip it.

abundance | j_gene | v_gene | d_gene | CDR3nt | CDR3aa
NA | TRBJ2-7 | TRBV5-8 | NA | TGTGCCAGCAGCCCAATCGGACAGTACGAGCAGTACTTC | CASSPIGQYEQYF
NA | TRBJ2-3 | TRBV7-6 | TRBD1 | TGTGCCAGCAGCGCTCGATACCGGGACAGGGAAACAGATACGCAGTATTTT | CASSARYRDRETDTQYF
once | TRBJ1-2 | TRBV7-2 | TRBD1 | TGTGCCAGCAGCTTAGGGCCCCGGACAGGGTATGGCTACACCTTC | CASSLGPRTGYGYTF
once | TRBJ1-1 | TRBV19 | NA | TGTGCCAGTAGTATAGGACAGCAGAACACTGAAGCTTTCTTT | CASSIGQQNTEAFF
NA | TRBJ1-2 | TRBV9 | TRBD1 | TGTGCCAGCAGCACAACCGGGACAGGGATATATGGCTACACCTTC | CASSTTGTGIYGYTF
NA | TRBJ2-1 | TRBV15 | TRBD1 | TGTGCCACCAGCAGAGACACAGGGGGCCGTGAGCAGTTCTTC | CATSRDTGGREQFF
NA | TRBJ2-7 | TRBV5-6 | TRBD1 | TGTGCCAGCAGCGTACCGGGACAGTCCTACGAGCAGTACTTC | CASSVPGQSYEQYF
NA | TRBJ2-3 | TRBV7-5 | NA | TGTGCCAGAAGCTTAATGATCGGGGGGGCCCCAGATACGCAGTATTTT | CARSLMIGGAPDTQYF
NA | TRBJ1-2 | TRBV6-5 | NA | TGTGCCAGCAGTCTCGACAGAACGAACTATGGCTACACCTTC | CASSLDRTNYGYTF
NA | TRBJ1-1 | TRBV27 | NA | TGTGCCAGCAGTTTTGCAGGGAACACTGAAGCTTTCTTT | CASSFAGNTEAFF
NA | TRBJ1-1 | TRBV2 | TRBD1 | TGTGCCAGCAGTACCCACGGGACAGTTGCTGAAGCTTTCTTT | CASSTHGTVAEAFF
few | TRBJ1-1 | TRBV5-8 | NA | TGTGCCAGCAGCCGCCGAGGGTCGAACACTGAAGCTTTCTTT | CASSRRGSNTEAFF
NA | TRBJ1-1 | TRBV5-1 | NA | TGCGCCAGCAGCTTGGCCCGGTCGAACACTGAAGCTTTCTTT | CASSLARSNTEAFF
once | TRBJ1-1 | TRBV27 | NA | TGTGCCAGCAGTCCAATTGGGGAGAGCACTGAAGCTTTCTTT | CASSPIGESTEAFF
NA | TRBJ1-2 | TRBV7-8 | NA | TGTGCCAGCAGCCGTCTCTCAGGGCCCGCGGGGGAGGGCTACACCTTC | CASSRLSGPAGEGYTF
once | TRBJ2-1 | TRBV5-1 | TRBD2 | TGCGCCAGCAGCCTGACCGGGACTAGCGGTTATAATGAGCAGTTCTTC | CASSLTGTSGYNEQFF
NA | TRBJ1-4 | TRBV7-9 | TRBD1 | TGTGCCAGCAGCACCCTTGGACAGGCCGGGGATGAAGGAAAACTGTTTTTT | CASSTLGQAGDEGKLFF
NA | TRBJ1-2 | TRBV7-9 | NA | TGTGCCAGCAGCTTCGACAAGGCTGGCTACACCTTC | CASSFDKAGYTF
NA | TRBJ1-6 | TRBV27 | NA | TGTGCCAGCAGTTTATCTCGCCGAGGGACTTATAATTCACCCCTCCACTTT | CASSLSRRGTYNSPLHF
NA | TRBJ1-1 | TRBV7-3 | NA | TGTGCCAGCCTACGAGAGGTGAACACTGAAGCTTTCTTT | CASLREVNTEAFF
NA | TRBJ1-6 | TRBV5-1 | NA | TGCGCCAGCAGCTTGGGACTGAGCTCCTATAATTCACCCCTCCACTTT | CASSLGLSSYNSPLHF
NA | TRBJ1-4 | TRBV11-3 | TRBD1 | TGTGCCAGCAGCTTAGATTGGACAGGGGGCAGAACTAATGAAAAACTGTTTTTT | CASSLDWTGGRTNEKLFF
NA | TRBJ1-1 | TRBV5-6 | TRBD1 | TGTGCCAGCAGCTCTATCCGGGACAGAGAACTGAACACTGAAGCTTTCTTT | CASSSIRDRELNTEAFF
once | TRBJ1-3 | TRBV7-3 | NA | TGTGCCAGCAGCCCCAACTCCGTGGCTGGAAACACCATATATTTT | CASSPNSVAGNTIYF
NA | TRBJ2-2 | TRBV18 | TRBD2 | TGTGCCAGCTCACCACCGAGCGGGGGCCCGCCCGGGGAGCTGTTTTTT | CASSPPSGGPPGELFF
NA | TRBJ1-1 | TRBV18 | NA | TGTGCCAGCTCCGAACGCGGGGGGACGGAAGCTTTCTTT | CASSERGGTEAFF
NA | TRBJ2-7 | TRBV27 | NA | TGTGCCAGCAGTCCCGGGTCAAAGGCGGGCGAGCAGTACTTC | CASSPGSKAGEQYF
NA | TRBJ2-7 | TRBV25-1 | NA | TGTGCCAGCAGTAAACAGGGGAGGGAGCAGTACTTC | CASSKQGREQYF
NA | TRBJ2-7 | TRBV2 | TRBD1 | TGTGCCAGCAGTACTAACGAACAGGGGGAAGTCCACGAGCAGTACTTC | CASSTNEQGEVHEQYF
NA | TRBJ2-5 | TRBV12-5 | TRBD2 | TGTGCTAGTGGTTTGCGACTAGCGGGGGAGGTCCAGTACTTC | CASGLRLAGEVQYF